The 29 T cell receptor beta chains in this list originate from one sample, sequenced in a study of vaccination and CD4 T cells after COVID-19. Once obtained from cultured CD4+ T cells, the DNA was sequenced using the Oncomine TCR Beta short-read assay. TCRdb analysed the PCR reads with MiXCR anew, one entry per CDR3 protein. This sample carries some 19,000 distinct CDR3 sequences, under 45% of them seen once, and the ten largest clones take roughly an eighth. Treatment indicated: 10-day PBMC culture with coronavirus spike peptide pools or control peptides (ViraFEST assay). No antigen has been identified for these receptors. The sample comprised cultured CD4+ T cells from blood. Receptor source: a human donor with COVID-19.

This chain joins TRBV10-1 and TRBJ2-7; 8 nucleotides align to TRBD2. With V trimmed by 6 bases and J by 3 bases, 19 bases remained unmatched. CDR1 and CDR2 (germline): WNHNN, SYGVQD (reference sequence). This CDR3 is 18 amino acids long. The CDR3 loop reads CASSGPGTSNSLVYEQYF. The DNA of the CDR3 is TGCGCCAGCAGCGGACCTGGGACTAGTAATTCTTTAGTCTACGAGCAGTACTTC.

The J gene is TRBJ1-2, the V gene TRBV6-2 or TRBV6-3; D gene uncertain. Germline V CDR1 and CDR2: MNHEY, SVGEGT. The CDR3 contains 12 residues. The V gene lost 10 bases and the J gene lost 7 bases, with 16 bases spanning the gap. The CDR3 nucleotides are TGTGCCATCCGGACTGGCGCGGGTGGCTACACCTTC. It codes for CAIRTGAGGYTF.

This clonotype was picked up a small number of times. V usage is TRBV10-3 and J usage is TRBJ1-5; D perhaps matches TRBD1 (5 bases). This CDR3 region has 12 residues. V was clipped by 9 bases and J by 6 bases, with 12 bases between them. Germline V gene sequence: CDR1 ENHRY, CDR2 SYGVKD. The CDR3 sequence: CAIREGSQPQHF. The CDR3 DNA follows: TGTGCCATTAGAGAGGGGTCTCAGCCCCAGCATTTT.

This clonotype showed up just a few times. The J gene is TRBJ1-5, the V gene TRBV6-1, with TRBD1 as a possible D gene (6 bases). V was clipped by 8 bases and J by 5 bases, with 19 bases between them. The CDR3 extends over 15 amino acids. The germline V gene encodes CDR1 MNHNS and CDR2 SASEGT. This CDR3 reads CASHIYSGTHQPQHF. CDR3 coding DNA: TGTGCCAGCCATATTTATTCCGGGACACATCAGCCCCAGCATTTT.

In DNA form, the CDR3 reads TGCAGTGCTAGAGATGTTAGCGGGAGCCCCTACGAGCAGTACTTC. As protein: CSARDVSGSPYEQYF. The chain recombines TRBV20-1 with TRBJ2-7; 9 bases are shared with TRBD2. Germline CDR1 and CDR2: DFQATT and SNEGSKA (reference sequence). V dropped 0 bases and J dropped 2; count of bases not matched to a gene: 5. The CDR3 sequence is 15 residues long.

This clonotype was detected once. The rearrangement links TRBV14 to TRBJ1-1; D is possibly TRBD1 (6 bases). The V end lost 3 bases, the J end lost 2 bases, and 7 bases lay between the germline ends. The CDR3 length is 13 residues. CDR1 and CDR2 from the germline V gene are SGHDN and FVKESK. CDR3 sequence reads: CASSHRGNTEAFF. The CDR3 region has the DNA TGTGCCAGCAGCCACAGGGGAAACACTGAAGCTTTCTTT.

The V and J genes are TRBV6-5 and TRBJ2-3, with 10 nucleotides matching TRBD2. This CDR3 is 16 amino acids long. Germline V gene lookup returns CDR1 MNHEY and CDR2 SVGAGI. V was pared by 3 bases and J by 4 bases, with 7 bases of the junction left unmatched. CDR3 region: CASSYRASGRPDTQYF. The CDR3 coding sequence is TGTGCCAGCAGTTATAGGGCTAGCGGGAGACCAGATACGCAGTATTTT.

The CDR3 region has the DNA TGTGCCAGTAGAGATTCTAGCGGGGGGGCCTACAATGAGCAGTTCTTC. Amino acid sequence: CASRDSSGGAYNEQFF. The V gene is TRBV19, the J gene TRBJ2-1; the match to TRBD2 covers 12 bases. This CDR3 has 16 amino acids. The trim removed 6 bases at V and 2 bases at J, leaving 5 bases unmatched. Germline V gene sequence: CDR1 LNHDA, CDR2 SQIVND (reference sequence). Together with reference TRBV19 and TRBJ2-1, the CDR3 gives the full variable domain: DGGITQSPKYLFRKEGQNVTLSCEQNLNHDAMYWYRQDPGQGLRLIYYSQIVNDFQKGDIAEGYSVSREKKESFPLTVTSAQKNPTAFYLCASRDSSGGAYNEQFFGPGTRLTVL.

The V gene is TRBV9, the J gene TRBJ2-2, with 9 bases that match TRBD2. This CDR3 is built from 16 residues. The junction had 9 bases not matched to a gene; V was cut back by 4 bases and J by 5 bases. Germline values: CDR1 SGDLS, CDR2 YYNGEE. CDR3 coding DNA: TGTGCCAGCAGCCCCCCAGCGGGGGGCTGGACCGGGGAGCTGTTTTTT. It is translated as CASSPPAGGWTGELFF.

The rearrangement uses TRBV2 and TRBJ1-5; a possible D gene is TRBD1 (6 bases). The germline V and J ends were trimmed by 7 bases and 0 bases, with 10 bases remaining between them. This CDR3 comprises 14 residues. Germline V gene sequence: CDR1 SNHLY, CDR2 FYNNEI. This CDR3 is CASKGVNSNQPQHF. The DNA of the CDR3 is TGTGCCAGCAAGGGGGTTAATAGCAATCAGCCCCAGCATTTT.

Only a few counts were recorded for this clonotype. This chain uses TRBV19 with TRBJ1-5; no clear D. Germline CDR1 is LNHDA and CDR2 is SQIVND (reference sequence). V was clipped by 1 base and J by 0 bases, with 16 bases between them. CDR3 size: 18 residues. This chain's CDR3 is CASSIGLGRAYSNQPQHF. The CDR3 bases are TGTGCCAGTAGTATAGGGCTGGGCAGAGCATATAGCAATCAGCCCCAGCATTTT.

Worth noting for this clonotype: The germline gene is not matched at one end of the junction; a read error may be the cause. The J gene is TRBJ2-1, the V gene TRBV11-3; TRBD1 or TRBD2 may be the D gene (6 bases each). The CDR3 spans 15 residues. The V gene's germline CDR1 is SGHNT and CDR2 YENEEA. Written as DNA, the CDR3 is TGTGCCAACAGCTTAGAAGTGGGGGGCTCCCATGAGCAGTTCTTC. It is translated as CANSLEVGGSHEQFF.

This clonotype was seen only a few times. The chain uses TRBV6-1 and TRBJ2-2; 8 bases are a match to TRBD1. Losses at the gene ends were 4 bases for V and 5 bases for J; bases not matched to a gene: 0. The germline gives CDR1 MNHNS, CDR2 SASEGT. The CDR3 runs to 13 residues. The CDR3 spells CASSGQGTGELFF. The CDR3 region has the DNA TGTGCCAGCAGTGGACAGGGGACCGGGGAGCTGTTTTTT.

The chain joins TRBV12-3 or TRBV12-4 to TRBJ1-5; possible D gene TRBD1, 6 bases. There are 14 residues in the CDR3. The germline V and J ends were trimmed by 5 bases and 5 bases, with 13 bases remaining between them. CDR3 sequence reads: CASSPRGGHQPQHF. The CDR3 DNA follows: TGTGCCAGCAGTCCCAGGGGAGGGCATCAGCCCCAGCATTTT.

The V call is TRBV7-6, the J call TRBJ2-7; D unclear. Looked up from germline, CDR1 is SGHVS and CDR2 is FNYEAQ. V lost 5 bases, J lost 3 bases, and 20 bases lay in between. This CDR3 is 16 amino acids long. CDR3 nucleotide sequence: TGTGCCAGCAGCCCTATTCTCTCGGGCACCGGCTACGAGCAGTACTTC. Amino acid sequence: CASSPILSGTGYEQYF.

V is TRBV7-9 and J is TRBJ2-7, with D hard to call. Germline V lookup: CDR1 SEHNR, CDR2 FQNEAQ (reference sequence). The CDR3 extends over 13 amino acids. Trimming removed 0 bases at V and 7 bases at J, with 10 bases between. The CDR3 is CASSLASSREQYF. In nucleotides, the CDR3 is TGTGCCAGCAGCTTAGCGTCCAGCAGAGAGCAGTACTTC.

This clonotype was detected only a few times. V usage is TRBV6-5 and J usage is TRBJ2-7; D unresolved. Trimming pared 2 bases from V and 3 bases from J, leaving 11 bases between. The germline V gene has CDR1 MNHEY and CDR2 SVGAGI. CDR3 size: 14 residues. The CDR3 region has the DNA TGTGCCAGCAGTTACAGGGTCCCGGGCTACGAGCAGTACTTC. Encoded protein: CASSYRVPGYEQYF.

The rearrangement joins TRBV7-9 to TRBJ1-1; no firm D call. Germline CDR1 SEHNR, CDR2 FQNEAQ (reference sequence). V was trimmed by 4 bases and J by 7 bases, leaving 10 bases between them. The CDR3 runs 12 residues. The CDR3 DNA sequence: TGTGCCAGCAGCTCCGTGGGGATTGAAGCTTTCTTT. It yields the protein CASSSVGIEAFF.

The rearrangement links TRBV19 to TRBJ2-3, with TRBD2 matching 7 bases. V lost 3 bases to trimming and J lost 0 bases; unmatched junction nucleotides: 6. Germline V CDR1 and CDR2: LNHDA, SQIVND (reference sequence). The CDR3 covers 16 residues. The DNA of the CDR3 is TGTGCCAGTAGTATGGACCAGCGGGGTAGCACAGATACGCAGTATTTT. Its protein product is CASSMDQRGSTDTQYF.

The gene calls are TRBV28 and TRBJ1-5; D is undetermined. The germline gives CDR1 MDHEN, CDR2 SYDVKM. The CDR3 is made up of 12 amino acids. Between the trimmed V and J ends, which lost 6 bases and 3 bases, there was a span of 6 bases. The CDR3 here is CASSFLNQPQHF. DNA for the CDR3: TGTGCCAGCAGCTTTCTCAATCAGCCCCAGCATTTT.

The chain combines TRBV18 with TRBJ1-2, with 7 bases matching TRBD1. This CDR3 region has 14 residues. From germline, CDR1 is KGHSH and CDR2 LQKENI. V trimming: 2 bases; J trimming: 1 base; junction bases outside the gene matches: 1. CDR3 bases: TGTGCCAGCTCACCAGGGACAGTTAACTATGGCTACACCTTC. Encoded protein: CASSPGTVNYGYTF.

The rearrangement joins TRBV20-1 to TRBJ1-1; no firm D call. CDR3 length equals 13 residues. CDR1 is DFQATT, CDR2 SNEGSKA, per germline (reference sequence). V gave up 6 bases and J gave up 1 base, with 12 bases separating them. Here the CDR3 DNA reads TGCAGTGCCTTAGGACGGACGAACACTGAAGCTTTCTTT. Protein sequence: CSALGRTNTEAFF.

V usage is TRBV25-1 and J usage is TRBJ1-1; D uncertain. Trimming removed 6 bases at V and 1 base at J, with 6 bases between. CDR1 and CDR2 (germline): MGHDK, SYGVNS. The CDR3 length is 12 residues. The CDR3 DNA is TGTGCCAGCAGGCGGGGGAACACTGAAGCTTTCTTT. It translates to CASRRGNTEAFF.

This clonotype came up a few times. This sequence joins TRBV7-2 and TRBJ1-4; D gene ambiguous. Trimming removed 3 bases from V and 4 bases from J, with 6 bases in between. Germline assignment: CDR1 SGHTA and CDR2 FQGNSA. This CDR3 is 13 amino acids long. Here the CDR3 reads CASSFGVNEKLFF. In DNA, the CDR3 is TGTGCCAGCAGCTTTGGTGTTAATGAAAAACTGTTTTTT.

The chain combines TRBV7-4 with TRBJ1-3; D not certain. From germline, CDR1 is SGHVT and CDR2 SQSDAQ. This CDR3 contains 13 residues. V was cut by 4 bases and J by 8 bases, with 12 bases left in between. The CDR3 reads CASSSSLADTIYF. CDR3 nucleotide sequence: TGTGCCAGCAGCTCAAGTCTTGCGGACACCATATATTTT.

A few counts support this clonotype. The DNA of the CDR3 is TGTGCCACCAGTGATCCCCGGGACAGCTCTGAGACCCAGTACTTC. It yields the protein CATSDPRDSSETQYF. The chain employs TRBV24-1 and TRBJ2-5; 7 positions match TRBD1. Germline trimming cut 3 bases from V and 5 bases from J; bases unmatched to any gene: 8. The CDR3 is 15 amino acids. Germline V CDR1 and CDR2: KGHDR, SFDVKD.

The chain combines TRBV7-2 with TRBJ1-1; 8 bases line up with TRBD1. Germline loops: CDR1 SGHTA, CDR2 FQGNSA. Trimming removed 5 bases from V and 2 bases from J; junction bases left unmatched: 7. This CDR3 region has 15 residues. DNA of the CDR3: TGTGCCAGCAGCAAAGGCGGACAGGGTAACACTGAAGCTTTCTTT. Translating gives CASSKGGQGNTEAFF.

The chain carries TRBV19 and TRBJ2-5; D tentatively fits TRBD1 or TRBD2 (6 bases each). There are 12 residues in the CDR3. V was cut by 8 bases and J by 5 bases, with 12 bases left in between. In germline, CDR1 is LNHDA, CDR2 SQIVND (reference sequence). As DNA, the CDR3 is TGTGCCAGTGGGGGGCATGGGGAGACCCAGTACTTC. Its protein is CASGGHGETQYF.

Of note for this clonotype: Its ends do not fully match the called genes, so a read error is possible. This rearrangement joins TRBV7-9 to TRBJ1-2; perhaps TRBD1 as D (5 bases). CDR1 is SEHNR, CDR2 FQNEAQ, per germline (reference sequence). There are 17 residues in the CDR3. DNA for the CDR3: TGCGCCAGCAGCTTGGGAGTTCGGGGCTCCTATGGGGATGGCTACACCTTC. Translated: CASSLGVRGSYGDGYTF.